The rows below give T cell receptor beta chains drawn from one sample of a study of molecular identifiers for immune sequencing clone quantification. TCRdb analysed the PCR reads with MiXCR anew, one entry per CDR3 protein. The top ten clones hold 0.78% of a sample with hundreds of thousands of distinct CDR3 sequences, over 25% of them seen once. Source material: naive CD8+ T cells from blood, with Jurkat cell RNA spiked in. These TCRs come from a human donor in good health. Some libraries in this study had Jurkat cell RNA spiked in. Each CDR3 is given with its conserved first and last residue. Fields, in order: CDR3 DNA, CDR3 protein, D gene, V gene, J gene, clone size. The D gene is left open where the match is weak. Clone sizes are given selectively: once, few, many, or a class where the clone is expanded.

CDR3nt: TGCGCCAGCAGCCAAGGACTTCGACTAGAGACCCAGTACTTC
CDR3aa: CASSQGLRLETQYF
d_gene: .
v_gene: TRBV4-3
j_gene: TRBJ2-5
abundance: many

CDR3nt: TGTGCCAGCAGCTTAGAAGAAAACTATGGCTACACCTTC
CDR3aa: CASSLEENYGYTF
d_gene: .
v_gene: TRBV13
j_gene: TRBJ1-2
abundance: many

CDR3nt: TGTGCCAGCAGTAATAACGGGATTAACACTGAAGCTTTCTTT
CDR3aa: CASSNNGINTEAFF
d_gene: .
v_gene: TRBV27
j_gene: TRBJ1-1
abundance: .

CDR3nt: TGTGCCAGCAGCTTACCAGACAGCACAGATACGCAGTATTTT
CDR3aa: CASSLPDSTDTQYF
d_gene: .
v_gene: TRBV7-9
j_gene: TRBJ2-3
abundance: .

CDR3nt: TGCGCCAGCAGCCAAGATGGGCAGGGAAGTTGGTATGGCTACACCTTC
CDR3aa: CASSQDGQGSWYGYTF
d_gene: .
v_gene: TRBV4-1
j_gene: TRBJ1-2
abundance: few

CDR3nt: TGTGTCAGCAGCCAAGCTCTCCTTGGAAACACCATATATTTT
CDR3aa: CVSSQALLGNTIYF
d_gene: .
v_gene: TRBV14
j_gene: TRBJ1-3
abundance: .

CDR3nt: TGTGCCAGCACCCAGATTCCTCGACTAGCGGGACTGAATGAGCAGTTCTTC
CDR3aa: CASTQIPRLAGLNEQFF
d_gene: TRBD2
v_gene: TRBV28
j_gene: TRBJ2-1
abundance: .

CDR3nt: TGTGCCAGCAGCCAAGAAAGGGTTGACAGCCCCACCGGGGGGCTGTTTTTT
CDR3aa: CASSQERVDSPTGGLFF
d_gene: .
v_gene: TRBV3-1
j_gene: TRBJ2-2
abundance: .

CDR3nt: TGTGCCAGCAGTGAATGGGCAGGCTATAGCAATCAGCCCCAGCATTTT
CDR3aa: CASSEWAGYSNQPQHF
d_gene: .
v_gene: TRBV6-1
j_gene: TRBJ1-5
abundance: .

CDR3nt: TGTGCCAGCAGTGAATTGTTGACTAATGAAAAACTGTTTTTT
CDR3aa: CASSELLTNEKLFF
d_gene: .
v_gene: TRBV25-1
j_gene: TRBJ1-4
abundance: .

CDR3nt: TGTGCCAGCAGCTTGGGGACAGGGGAGTTGTACGAGCAGTACTTC
CDR3aa: CASSLGTGELYEQYF
d_gene: TRBD1
v_gene: TRBV5-5
j_gene: TRBJ2-7
abundance: few

CDR3nt: TGTGCCAGCAGTGAGACAGCAGCTCAGCCCCAGCATTTT
CDR3aa: CASSETAAQPQHF
d_gene: .
v_gene: TRBV27
j_gene: TRBJ1-5
abundance: .

CDR3nt: TGTGCCAGTAGTCCCAGGGAACGCTACGAGCAGTACTTC
CDR3aa: CASSPRERYEQYF
d_gene: .
v_gene: TRBV19
j_gene: TRBJ2-7
abundance: few

CDR3nt: TGTGCCAGCAGCCAAGATTTCGAGACTAGCGGGACGGCAGATACGCAGTATTTT
CDR3aa: CASSQDFETSGTADTQYF
d_gene: TRBD2
v_gene: TRBV14
j_gene: TRBJ2-3
abundance: .

CDR3nt: TGTGCCAGCAGTCCCCCCGTTAGCGGGGGGGCCACTTACAATGAGCAGTTCTTC
CDR3aa: CASSPPVSGGATYNEQFF
d_gene: TRBD2
v_gene: TRBV7-9
j_gene: TRBJ2-1
abundance: .

CDR3nt: TGTGCCAGCACCAAGAGGACTAGCGGGGGCAAAAGCACAGATATGCAGTATTTT
CDR3aa: CASTKRTSGGKSTDMQYF
d_gene: TRBD2
v_gene: TRBV6-1
j_gene: TRBJ2-3
abundance: .

CDR3nt: TGCGCCAGCAGTCATTGTTTGACAGCTAAGGCCTACGAGCAGTACTTC
CDR3aa: CASSHCLTAKAYEQYF
d_gene: .
v_gene: TRBV23-1
j_gene: TRBJ2-7
abundance: .

CDR3nt: TGTGCCAGCAGTTCCCGGGACACCCAAGGTGACGAGCAGTACTTC
CDR3aa: CASSSRDTQGDEQYF
d_gene: .
v_gene: TRBV7-9
j_gene: TRBJ2-7
abundance: .

CDR3nt: TGCAGTGCTTCCCCGGGACACCTTCTTTCTTCCTACGAGCAGTACTTC
CDR3aa: CSASPGHLLSSYEQYF
d_gene: .
v_gene: TRBV20-1
j_gene: TRBJ2-7
abundance: .

CDR3nt: TGCGCCAGCAGCCAAGTCGGACGGGTCAACTATGGCTACACCTTC
CDR3aa: CASSQVGRVNYGYTF
d_gene: .
v_gene: TRBV4-3
j_gene: TRBJ1-2
abundance: .

CDR3nt: TGTGCCAGCAGGGGACTGGATAAAAACATTCAGTACTTC
CDR3aa: CASRGLDKNIQYF
d_gene: .
v_gene: TRBV27
j_gene: TRBJ2-4
abundance: .

CDR3nt: TGTGCCAGCAGTCCAGGAACACTGGGGGTGCCCCAGCATTTT
CDR3aa: CASSPGTLGVPQHF
d_gene: .
v_gene: TRBV27
j_gene: TRBJ1-5
abundance: few

CDR3nt: TGTGCCAGCAGCTTGGCCGCTATTGGGGGTGGCTACACCTTC
CDR3aa: CASSLAAIGGGYTF
d_gene: .
v_gene: TRBV5-6
j_gene: TRBJ1-2
abundance: .

CDR3nt: TGTGCCAGCAGCTTGAGACAACTCACCGGGGAGCTGTTTTTT
CDR3aa: CASSLRQLTGELFF
d_gene: .
v_gene: TRBV5-4
j_gene: TRBJ2-2
abundance: few

CDR3nt: TGCGCCAGCAGCCAAGACCGACAGATACAAGGTACTGAAGCTTTCTTT
CDR3aa: CASSQDRQIQGTEAFF
d_gene: .
v_gene: TRBV4-3
j_gene: TRBJ1-1
abundance: many

CDR3nt: TGTGCCAGCAGCTTGGGCATGAGCTCCTACAATGAGCAGTTCTTC
CDR3aa: CASSLGMSSYNEQFF
d_gene: .
v_gene: TRBV5-3
j_gene: TRBJ2-1
abundance: .

CDR3nt: TGTGCCAGCAGTTACGGGACAGGTAGGGAGGTATACTACAATGAGCAGTTCTTC
CDR3aa: CASSYGTGREVYYNEQFF
d_gene: TRBD1
v_gene: TRBV6-2/TRBV6-3
j_gene: TRBJ2-1
abundance: few

CDR3nt: TGCAGTGCTAGGGGGGGGTTGACTAGCGGTAGCACAGATACGCAGTATTTT
CDR3aa: CSARGGLTSGSTDTQYF
d_gene: TRBD2
v_gene: TRBV20-1
j_gene: TRBJ2-3
abundance: few

CDR3nt: TGTGCCAGCAGCTTAGTTTCAGGGGACCGGTATAATTCACCCCTCCACTTT
CDR3aa: CASSLVSGDRYNSPLHF
d_gene: .
v_gene: TRBV7-9
j_gene: TRBJ1-6
abundance: few

CDR3nt: TGTGCCAGCAGTTTCGCCCCCAGCTTCTATGGCTACACCTTC
CDR3aa: CASSFAPSFYGYTF
d_gene: .
v_gene: TRBV28
j_gene: TRBJ1-2
abundance: .

CDR3nt: TGTGCCAGCAGCTTATACGGGACAGGGGTTGACGCTTTCTTT
CDR3aa: CASSLYGTGVDAFF
d_gene: TRBD1
v_gene: TRBV7-8
j_gene: TRBJ1-1
abundance: .

CDR3nt: TGTGCTAGTGGTTTGCCGGGACATCCTCGACCTCAGCCCCAGCATTTT
CDR3aa: CASGLPGHPRPQPQHF
d_gene: .
v_gene: TRBV12-5
j_gene: TRBJ1-5
abundance: .

CDR3nt: TGTGCCAGCACCGGAACCTATAATACGCAGTATTTT
CDR3aa: CASTGTYNTQYF
d_gene: .
v_gene: TRBV7-9
j_gene: TRBJ2-3
abundance: many

CDR3nt: TGCAGTGCCCGAAAAGGGCCTCCGGGGTACCAAGAGACCCAGTACTTC
CDR3aa: CSARKGPPGYQETQYF
d_gene: .
v_gene: TRBV20-1
j_gene: TRBJ2-5
abundance: few

CDR3nt: TGTGCCAGCAGCCCCTTCGGGGAGCTTGATCAGTACTTC
CDR3aa: CASSPFGELDQYF
d_gene: .
v_gene: TRBV7-2
j_gene: TRBJ2-5
abundance: many

CDR3nt: TGCGCCAGCAGCCAAGATGTCGGGCAAACTAATAATCAGCCCCAGCATTTT
CDR3aa: CASSQDVGQTNNQPQHF
d_gene: .
v_gene: TRBV4-1
j_gene: TRBJ1-5
abundance: many

CDR3nt: TGTGCCAGCAGCTTAGGTTCAAATGAAAAACTGTTTTTT
CDR3aa: CASSLGSNEKLFF
d_gene: .
v_gene: TRBV5-4
j_gene: TRBJ1-4
abundance: few

CDR3nt: TGTGCCAGCAGCCTCCCCTTGTCAGCGGGGGCCTACAATGAGCAGTTCTTC
CDR3aa: CASSLPLSAGAYNEQFF
d_gene: TRBD2
v_gene: TRBV7-2
j_gene: TRBJ2-1
abundance: many

CDR3nt: TGCAGTGCTATAGACAGCCACAATCAGCCCCAGCATTTT
CDR3aa: CSAIDSHNQPQHF
d_gene: .
v_gene: TRBV20-1
j_gene: TRBJ1-5
abundance: many

CDR3nt: TGTGCCAGCAGCCTACTAGCAAGAGGACCTTATACGCAATATTTT
CDR3aa: CASSLLARGPYTQYF
d_gene: .
v_gene: TRBV7-8
j_gene: TRBJ2-3
abundance: .

CDR3nt: TGTGCCAGTAGTATATCACAGGGGATCAACGAGCAGTACTTC
CDR3aa: CASSISQGINEQYF
d_gene: TRBD1
v_gene: TRBV19
j_gene: TRBJ2-7
abundance: .

CDR3nt: TGTGCCAGCAGCCAGCCTAGCGATAATGAAAAACTGTTTTTT
CDR3aa: CASSQPSDNEKLFF
d_gene: .
v_gene: TRBV3-1
j_gene: TRBJ1-4
abundance: .

CDR3nt: TGTGCCAGCAGTTTTGTTTTGCAGGGCTCCCTTCCCTACGAGCAGTACTTC
CDR3aa: CASSFVLQGSLPYEQYF
d_gene: .
v_gene: TRBV27
j_gene: TRBJ2-7
abundance: .

CDR3nt: TGTGCCAGTAGCAAGAACGCTGGGGCCAACGTCCTGACTTTC
CDR3aa: CASSKNAGANVLTF
d_gene: .
v_gene: TRBV19
j_gene: TRBJ2-6
abundance: many

CDR3nt: TGTGCCAGCAGTCGGGCCAGGGCTGCAACTAATGAAAAACTGTTTTTT
CDR3aa: CASSRARAATNEKLFF
d_gene: .
v_gene: TRBV25-1
j_gene: TRBJ1-4
abundance: .

CDR3nt: TGCGCCAGCAGTCAATCCAGGCAGGGCCAAGAGACCCAGTACTTC
CDR3aa: CASSQSRQGQETQYF
d_gene: .
v_gene: TRBV23-1
j_gene: TRBJ2-5
abundance: many

CDR3nt: TGTGCCACCGCCGCGGTGCCCCCCTACGAGCAGTACTTC
CDR3aa: CATAAVPPYEQYF
d_gene: .
v_gene: TRBV27
j_gene: TRBJ2-7
abundance: few

CDR3nt: TGCGCCAGCAGCCAAGGAGGACAGATGCTTTCCTACAATGAGCAGTTCTTC
CDR3aa: CASSQGGQMLSYNEQFF
d_gene: .
v_gene: TRBV4-3
j_gene: TRBJ2-1
abundance: .

CDR3nt: TGTGCCAGCAGCTTGGAATCGGAGCGGGGGCCCTCCTACAATGAGCAGTTCTTC
CDR3aa: CASSLESERGPSYNEQFF
d_gene: TRBD2
v_gene: TRBV5-5
j_gene: TRBJ2-1
abundance: .

CDR3nt: TGCGCCAGCAGCCAACTTGTACAGGGGATCGACGAGCAGTACTTC
CDR3aa: CASSQLVQGIDEQYF
d_gene: TRBD1
v_gene: TRBV4-1
j_gene: TRBJ2-7
abundance: .

CDR3nt: TGTGCCAGCAGTTTTCGTGATTTGTCGAACACTGAAGCTTTCTTT
CDR3aa: CASSFRDLSNTEAFF
d_gene: .
v_gene: TRBV28
j_gene: TRBJ1-1
abundance: many

CDR3nt: TGCGCCAGCAGCTTGGAGGACAGGGGGATGAATGAGCAGTTCTTC
CDR3aa: CASSLEDRGMNEQFF
d_gene: TRBD1
v_gene: TRBV5-1
j_gene: TRBJ2-1
abundance: .